A single T cell receptor beta chain is shown here with its context. Its specific antigen is unknown. There are no base qualities to consult, and no much larger clone falls within one base. V loses 5 bases, J loses 4 bases, and the germline ends lie 15 bases apart. Measured from the cysteine to the phenylalanine, the CDR3 is 15 residues long. Just CDR3 DNA is preserved here, 45 bases in frame from base 1. Reading the germline V gene gives CDR1 SGHTA and CDR2 FQGNSA. The donors were roughly 39 Caucasian individuals from Russia, aged roughly 6 to 90 years, who were systemically healthy. Each donor gave around 9 milliliters of peripheral blood, collected into EDTA-treated Vacutainer tubes. Ficoll-Paque density-gradient centrifugation was used to isolate PBMCs, with at least 6.5 million per sample. Total RNA was extracted from PBMCs with Trizol reagent, with at least 5.5 micrograms obtained per sample. For every donor, flow cytometry on a PBMC aliquot measured the percentage of naive CD45RAhigh/CD27high T cells.

The library was built by means of 5' RACE. TCRdb names Illumina HiSeq 2500 as the instrument used. A second PCR of roughly 7 to 12 cycles was performed with a sample-barcoded 5' primer and a J-beta primer mix. Each TCR beta cDNA molecule received a unique molecular identifier from a template-switch 5' adaptor carrying 12 random nucleotides. At least 2.5 million CDR3-containing paired-end reads were obtained from each sample. All of the RNA was converted into first-strand cDNA using the Mint cDNA synthesis kit, with a TRBC-specific oligonucleotide serving as the primer. Following uracil-DNA glycosylase treatment, all cDNA underwent a first 18-cycle PCR with the universal primers M1SS and BC2_uni_R. Turning to the authors' computational methods: For normalization, 1 million high-quality reads, each with a distinct molecular identifier, were randomly selected from each sample. Reads sharing molecular identifiers were discarded rather than binned into consensus sequences. MiTCR, set to a Q25 quality threshold and the strictest error-elimination algorithm, was used for CDR3 identification, clonotype clustering and error correction. A nonparametric unseen species model with Euler transformation was used to estimate lower-bound total TCR beta diversity. TCRdb reran the public reads through fastp at Q25 and MiXCR, keeping productive beta chains. When rows share a CDR3 protein, they turn into one entry using the most common DNA and genes. The V and J calls here are based on TCRdb, not the publication. A total of more than 800,000 distinct CDR3 sequences appear in this sample, about 30% of them only once. Together, the top ten hold 17% of the sample.

The entry originates in a study of blood T cells in healthy people across ages (dated by TCRdb to the mid-2010s). A note on the overall study: In model experiments, roughly one uniquely barcoded TCR beta cDNA molecule per two T cells was captured by template switching. Using deep sequencing normalized with unique cDNA molecular identifiers, the study measured how TCR beta repertoire diversity changes with age. Four age groups were formed from the donors: young (average roughly 15 years), middle-aged (around 41), aged (roughly 56) and long-lived (less than 85). Donors of different ages were randomly distributed across sequencing lanes to avoid experimental bias. For two donors (one aged 18 to 29 and one aged 80 or older), the study analyzed two additional independent replicas of 1 million unique cDNA reads from the same blood draw. What the study reported, not specific to this receptor: The long-lived group showed more naive CD4+ T cells, fewer expanded clones and increased TCR diversity than the aged group, suggesting age selection. Estimates of total diversity from one million sequenced T cells were regarded as lower bounds and underestimates. The CMV infection status of donors was not known, potentially confounding age-related changes in expanded clonotypes. Because profiling used bulk unsorted PBMCs, naive and antigen-experienced compartments could not be compared conclusively. There was a strong correlation between observed TCR beta diversity and the percentage of naive T cells measured by flow cytometry. As age increased, observed TCR beta diversity per million T cells dropped in a roughly linear way, and a significant reduction was already evident by age roughly 40.

The chain couples TRBV7-2 to TRBJ1-5; a tentative D match to TRBD1 spans 6 bases. The receptor was isolated from a woman aged 80 or older in good health. The sample consisted of blood. The base sequence is TGTGCCAGCAGCCCACAGGGCTCTGGTAATCAGCCCCAGCATTTT. Its coded protein is CASSPQGSGNQPQHF.